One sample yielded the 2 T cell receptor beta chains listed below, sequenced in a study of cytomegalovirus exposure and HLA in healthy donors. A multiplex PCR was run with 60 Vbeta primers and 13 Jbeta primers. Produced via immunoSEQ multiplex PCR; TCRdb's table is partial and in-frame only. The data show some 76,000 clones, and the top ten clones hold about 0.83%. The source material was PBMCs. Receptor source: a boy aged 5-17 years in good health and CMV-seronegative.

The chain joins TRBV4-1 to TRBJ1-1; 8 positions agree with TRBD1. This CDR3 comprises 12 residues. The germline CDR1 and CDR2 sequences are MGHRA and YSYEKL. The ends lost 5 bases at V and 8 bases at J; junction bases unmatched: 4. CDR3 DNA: TGCGCCAGCAGCAGCTGGACAGGGGAAGCTTTCTTT. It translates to CASSSWTGEAFF.

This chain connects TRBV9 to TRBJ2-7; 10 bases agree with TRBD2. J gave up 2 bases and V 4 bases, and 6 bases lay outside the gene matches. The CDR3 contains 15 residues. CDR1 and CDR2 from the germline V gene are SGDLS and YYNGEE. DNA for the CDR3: TGTGCCAGCAGCACATCTAGCGGGGGAACCTACGAGCAGTACTTC. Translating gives CASSTSSGGTYEQYF. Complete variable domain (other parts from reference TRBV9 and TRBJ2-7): DSGVTQTPKHLITATGQRVTLRCSPRSGDLSVYWYQQSLDQGLQFLIQYYNGEERAKGNILERFSAQQFPDLHSELNLSSLELGDSALYFCASSTSSGGTYEQYFGPGTRLTVT.